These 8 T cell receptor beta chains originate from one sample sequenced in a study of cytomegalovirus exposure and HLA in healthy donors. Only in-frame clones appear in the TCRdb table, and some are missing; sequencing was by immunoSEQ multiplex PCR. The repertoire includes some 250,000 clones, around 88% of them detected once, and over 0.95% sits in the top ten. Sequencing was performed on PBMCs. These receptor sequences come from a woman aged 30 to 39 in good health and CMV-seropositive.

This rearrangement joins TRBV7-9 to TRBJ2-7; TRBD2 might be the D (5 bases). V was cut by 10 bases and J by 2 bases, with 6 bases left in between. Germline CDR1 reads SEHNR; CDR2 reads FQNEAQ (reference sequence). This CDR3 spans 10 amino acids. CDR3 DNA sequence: TGTGCCACCGGGGCCTACGAGCAGTACTTC. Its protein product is CATGAYEQYF.

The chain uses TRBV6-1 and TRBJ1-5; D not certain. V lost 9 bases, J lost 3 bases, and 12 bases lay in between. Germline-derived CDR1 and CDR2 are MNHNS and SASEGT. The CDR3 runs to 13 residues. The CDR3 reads CASGPGFNQPQHF. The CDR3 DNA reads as TGTGCCAGTGGACCGGGATTCAATCAGCCCCAGCATTTT.

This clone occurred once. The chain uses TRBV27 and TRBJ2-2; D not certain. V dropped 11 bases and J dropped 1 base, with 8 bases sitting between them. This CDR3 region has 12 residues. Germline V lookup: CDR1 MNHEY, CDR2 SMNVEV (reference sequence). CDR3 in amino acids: CACSQNTGELFF. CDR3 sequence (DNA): TGTGCCTGCTCACAGAACACCGGGGAGCTGTTTTTT.

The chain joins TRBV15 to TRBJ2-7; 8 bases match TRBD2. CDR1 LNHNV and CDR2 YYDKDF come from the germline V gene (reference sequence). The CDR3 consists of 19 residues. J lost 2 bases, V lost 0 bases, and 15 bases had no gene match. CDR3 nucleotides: TGTGCCACCAGCAGAGACCCCAGCCGTACTAGCGGCCCTACCTACGAGCAGTACTTC. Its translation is CATSRDPSRTSGPTYEQYF.

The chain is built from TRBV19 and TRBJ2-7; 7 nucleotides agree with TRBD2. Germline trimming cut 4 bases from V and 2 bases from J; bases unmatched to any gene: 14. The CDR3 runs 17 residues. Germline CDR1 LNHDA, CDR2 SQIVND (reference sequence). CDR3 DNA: TGTGCCAGTAGTAGATCCTCTAGCGGTAAACTTCCCTACGAGCAGTACTTC. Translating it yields CASSRSSSGKLPYEQYF.

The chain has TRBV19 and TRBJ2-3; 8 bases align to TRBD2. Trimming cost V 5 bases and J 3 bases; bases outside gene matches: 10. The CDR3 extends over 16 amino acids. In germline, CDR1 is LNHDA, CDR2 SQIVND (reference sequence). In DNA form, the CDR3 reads TGTGCCAGTAGTTCCCGCCGGGGGGGCTATACAGATACGCAGTATTTT. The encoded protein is CASSSRRGGYTDTQYF.

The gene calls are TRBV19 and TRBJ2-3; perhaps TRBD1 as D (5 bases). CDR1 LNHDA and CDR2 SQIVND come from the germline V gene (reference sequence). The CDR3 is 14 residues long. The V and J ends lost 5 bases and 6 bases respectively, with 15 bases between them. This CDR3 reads CASSAQGGLDTQYF. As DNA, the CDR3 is TGTGCCAGTAGTGCGCAGGGCGGTTTGGATACGCAGTATTTT.

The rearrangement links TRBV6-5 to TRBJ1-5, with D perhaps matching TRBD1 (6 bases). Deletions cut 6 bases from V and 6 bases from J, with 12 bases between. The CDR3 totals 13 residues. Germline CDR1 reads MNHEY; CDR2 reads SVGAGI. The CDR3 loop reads CASRPDRSQPQHF. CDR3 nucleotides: TGTGCCAGCAGACCGGACAGAAGTCAGCCCCAGCATTTT.